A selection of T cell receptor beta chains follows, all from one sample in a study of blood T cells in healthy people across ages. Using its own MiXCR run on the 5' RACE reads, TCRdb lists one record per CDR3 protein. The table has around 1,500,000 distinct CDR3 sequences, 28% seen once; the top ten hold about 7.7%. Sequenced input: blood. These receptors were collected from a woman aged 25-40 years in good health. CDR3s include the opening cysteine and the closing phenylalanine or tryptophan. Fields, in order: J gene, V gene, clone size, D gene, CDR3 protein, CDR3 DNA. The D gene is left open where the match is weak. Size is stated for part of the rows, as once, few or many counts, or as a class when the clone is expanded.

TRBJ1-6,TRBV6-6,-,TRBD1,CASSYGTGVLHF,TGTGCCAGCAGTTACGGGACAGGGGTCCTCCACTTT
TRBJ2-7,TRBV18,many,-,CASSPQGTYEQYF,TGTGCCAGCTCACCCCAAGGAACCTACGAGCAGTACTTC
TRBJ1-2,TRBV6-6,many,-,CASSYQQWQIGDSYTF,TGTGCCAGCAGTTACCAACAGTGGCAAATTGGGGATAGCTACACCTTC
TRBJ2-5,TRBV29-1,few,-,CSVHSLETQYF,TGCAGCGTTCACAGTCTCGAGACCCAGTACTTC
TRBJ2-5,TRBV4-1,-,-,CASSQDPRRETQYF,TGCGCCAGCAGCCAAGATCCTAGAAGGGAGACCCAGTACTTC
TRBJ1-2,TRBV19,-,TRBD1,CATTGGDGYTF,TGTGCCACCACAGGGGGCGATGGCTACACCTTC
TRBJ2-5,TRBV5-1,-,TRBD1,CASSSSGTGSETQYF,TGCGCCAGCAGCTCGTCCGGGACAGGGTCAGAGACCCAGTACTTC
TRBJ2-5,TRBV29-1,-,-,CSGKQETQYF,TGCAGCGGAAAGCAAGAGACCCAGTACTTC
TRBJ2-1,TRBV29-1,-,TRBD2,CSVRLQRGGNEQFF,TGCAGCGTCCGTTTACAGCGGGGGGGCAATGAGCAGTTCTTC
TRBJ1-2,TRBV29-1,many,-,CSVAQDSNYGYTF,TGCAGCGTTGCCCAGGACAGTAACTATGGCTACACCTTC
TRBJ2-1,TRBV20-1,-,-,CSARDPGDLYNEQFF,TGCAGTGCTAGAGACCCCGGGGACTTGTACAATGAGCAGTTCTTC
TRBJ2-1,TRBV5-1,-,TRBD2,CASSSLAGGVDNEQFF,TGCGCCAGCAGCTCCCTAGCGGGAGGGGTCGACAATGAGCAGTTCTTC
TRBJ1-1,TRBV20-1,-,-,CSARDKGQGSYTEAFF,TGCAGTGCTAGAGATAAGGGGCAGGGGTCGTACACTGAAGCTTTCTTT